This T cell receptor (beta chain) is drawn from a study of blood T cell repertoires in COVID-19. At the level of the study: Some COVID-19 samples were acute and others convalescent; all came from the United States, Italy and Spain. PBMCs, B-cell-depleted T cells, or T cells were the source of the cDNA or gDNA that made up the material.

Trimming removed 5 bases from V and 3 bases from J, with 10 bases in between. The V gene's germline CDR1 is KGHSH and CDR2 LQKENI. This CDR3 is built from 13 residues. Per the original methods: The assay estimated nucleated cells by amplifying reference gene primers. The protocol was immunoSEQ multiplex PCR, while the TCRdb copy is restricted to in-frame clones and leaves out a portion. D and trimming come from the DNA, and the V and J calls and clone size come from that table. The sample gives about 190,000 clones, around 90% of which show up once; around 7% is in the top ten. The TCR originated in a man in his forties with acute or convalescent COVID-19. The material sequenced was peripheral blood. The chain joins TRBV18 to TRBJ2-5, with D perhaps matching TRBD1 (7 bases). The CDR3 here is CASSAGQKETQYF. CDR3 sequence (DNA): TGTGCCAGCTCAGCGGGACAGAAAGAGACCCAGTACTTC. The full variable domain, its missing parts supplied by reference TRBV18 and TRBJ2-5, is NAGVMQNPRHLVRRRGQEARLRCSPMKGHSHVYWYRQLPEEGLKFMVYLQKENIIDESGMPKERFSAEFPKEGPSILRIQQVVRGDSAAYFCASSAGQKETQYFGPGTRLLVL.